Presented here are 19 T cell receptor beta chains from one specimen sequenced in a study of blood T cell repertoires in COVID-19. Data came from immunoSEQ multiplex PCR; TCRdb stores just in-frame clones and leaves some out. The sample contains roughly 88,000 clones, less than 75% of which appear only once. The sequenced material came from peripheral blood. These receptors all come from a woman aged 60 to 75 in a cohort sampled during active or convalescent COVID-19.

The J gene is TRBJ2-3, the V gene TRBV5-6, with TRBD2 matching 10 bases. The junction had 6 bases not matched to a gene; V was cut back by 1 base and J by 4 bases. The CDR3 runs 16 residues. Germline V lookup: CDR1 SGHDT, CDR2 YYEEEE. The DNA of the CDR3 is TGTGCCAGCAGCTTGCCTAGCGGGGGAGTGGCAGATACGCAGTATTTT. Amino acids: CASSLPSGGVADTQYF.

The sample holds one count of this clone. The V call is TRBV7-9, the J call TRBJ2-1; D gene uncertain. CDR1 is SEHNR, CDR2 FQNEAQ, per germline (reference sequence). The V gene lost 2 bases and the J gene lost 6 bases, with 8 bases spanning the gap. The CDR3 covers 13 residues. The CDR3 spells CASSLPPLNEQFF. CDR3 in DNA: TGTGCCAGCAGCTTACCCCCTCTCAATGAGCAGTTCTTC. Drawing the rest from reference TRBV7-9 and TRBJ2-1, the complete variable domain is DTGVSQNPRHKITKRGQNVTFRCDPISEHNRLYWYRQTLGQGPEFLTYFQNEAQLEKSRLLSDRFSAERPKGSFSTLEIQRTEQGDSAMYLCASSLPPLNEQFFGPGTRLTVL.

This clone was detected ten times or more. The V call is TRBV7-3, the J call TRBJ2-3; 7 bases align to TRBD2. CDR3 length equals 15 residues. V dropped 5 bases and J dropped 6; count of bases not matched to a gene: 11. The germline V gene encodes CDR1 SGHTA and CDR2 FQGTGA. CDR3 nucleotide sequence: TGTGCCAGCAGCCCATCCCTTGGAGCGGGGGATACGCAGTATTTT. Residues: CASSPSLGAGDTQYF.

This chain links TRBV4-3 with TRBJ1-1, with a weak D call TRBD1 (5 bases). The CDR3 length is 13 residues. The ends were cut back, 0 bases at V and 6 bases at J, with 8 bases in the middle. Germline lookup yields CDR1 LGHNA and CDR2 YSLEER. Written as DNA, the CDR3 is TGCGCCAGCAGCCAAGAGCCGGGGGCTGAAGCTTTCTTT. It encodes CASSQEPGAEAFF.

The V gene is TRBV29-1, the J gene TRBJ2-7; 10 nucleotides line up with TRBD2. Germline CDR1 reads SQVTM; CDR2 reads ANQGSEA. This CDR3 spans 16 amino acids. With V trimmed by 1 base and J by 3 bases, 9 bases remained unmatched. CDR3 sequence: CSVEVPAGGLNYEQYF. The DNA of the CDR3 is TGCAGCGTTGAAGTACCAGCGGGGGGGCTCAACTACGAGCAGTACTTC.

This clone counts as medium-sized. The CDR3 loop is CASSIFRDRSYGYTF. The CDR3 DNA sequence: TGTGCCAGTAGTATCTTCCGGGACAGGAGTTATGGCTACACCTTC. The rearrangement joins TRBV19 to TRBJ1-2; 8 positions agree with TRBD1. The CDR3 is made up of 15 amino acids. J was trimmed by 5 bases and V by 3 bases; bases with no gene match: 8. Per the germline V gene, CDR1 is LNHDA and CDR2 is SQIVND (reference sequence).

This clone was found a few times. The chain has TRBV9 and TRBJ1-2; 7 bases fit TRBD1. The V and J ends lost 4 bases and 3 bases, in that order; junction bases with no gene match: 12. This CDR3 has 16 amino acids. The germline CDR1 and CDR2 sequences are SGDLS and YYNGEE. CDR3 nucleotide sequence: TGTGCCAGCAGCCTTGGAGCTAGGGACAGCTACTATGGCTACACCTTC. Protein sequence: CASSLGARDSYYGYTF.

This chain connects TRBV7-2 to TRBJ1-6, with D tentatively TRBD1 (5 bases). Germline lookup yields CDR1 SGHTA and CDR2 FQGNSA. V shed 5 bases and J shed 3 bases, with 11 bases lying between them. The length of the CDR3 is 15 residues. Here the CDR3 DNA reads TGTGCCAGCAGCAAACAGACAGACTATAATTCACCCCTCCACTTT. Its translation is CASSKQTDYNSPLHF.

The chain's CDR3 is CASSLPGLEAFF. The CDR3 bases are TGTGCCAGCAGCCTTCCCGGACTTGAAGCTTTCTTT. V and J are TRBV5-6 and TRBJ1-1, with D hard to call. Trimming left V 4 bases short and J 7 bases short, with 11 bases between. The CDR3 runs 12 residues. Germline CDR1 reads SGHDT; CDR2 reads YYEEEE.

This clone occurred a few times. The genes are TRBV5-1 and TRBJ1-5; D is possibly TRBD1 (6 bases). Trimming left V 0 bases short and J 3 bases short, with 7 bases between. Germline loops: CDR1 SGHRS, CDR2 YFSETQ. CDR3 size: 14 residues. CDR3 region: CASSLDRDNQPQHF. CDR3 nucleotide sequence: TGCGCCAGCAGCTTGGACAGGGACAATCAGCCCCAGCATTTT.

The chain joins TRBV30 to TRBJ1-4, with a tentative D call TRBD1 (6 bases). Per germline, CDR1 GTSNPN and CDR2 SVGIG (reference sequence). This CDR3 region has 13 residues. V was pared by 8 bases and J by 8 bases, with 18 bases between. In DNA, the CDR3 is TGTGCCCACGCGGGGGGCGCTCGGGAAAAACTGTTTTTT. Its protein product is CAHAGGAREKLFF.

The CDR3 region has the DNA TGTGCCACCAGCAGGACGGCGGCCGAGCAGTACTTC. Its protein is CATSRTAAEQYF. This chain joins TRBV15 and TRBJ2-7, with no clear D. Between the trimmed V and J ends, which lost 3 bases and 6 bases, there was a span of 9 bases. Germline values: CDR1 LNHNV, CDR2 YYDKDF (reference sequence). The CDR3 length is 12 residues. The full variable domain, in which reference TRBV15 and TRBJ2-7 provide the parts outside the CDR3, is DAMVIQNPRYQVTQFGKPVTLSCSQTLNHNVMYWYQQKSSQAPKLLFHYYDKDFNNEADTPDNFQSRRPNTSFCFLDIRSPGLGDTAMYLCATSRTAAEQYFGPGTRLTVT.

This chain joins TRBV7-2 and TRBJ2-2, with 7 nucleotides matching TRBD1. There are 13 residues in the CDR3. The V gene's germline CDR1 is SGHTA and CDR2 FQGNSA. V shed 11 bases, J shed 1 base, and the junction held 4 bases outside the gene matches. The CDR3 nucleotides read TGTGCCGAAGACAGGGAGAACACCGGGGAGCTGTTTTTT. It is translated as CAEDRENTGELFF.

The gene calls are TRBV7-9 and TRBJ1-1, with 7 bases identical to TRBD1. The CDR3 loop spans 16 amino acids. J lost 2 bases, V lost 5 bases, and 11 bases had no gene match. Germline V gives CDR1 SEHNR, CDR2 FQNEAQ (reference sequence). The DNA for the CDR3 is TGTGCCAGCAGCCCGGGCGACAGGGACAGTAACACTGAAGCTTTCTTT. It codes for CASSPGDRDSNTEAFF.

This sequence joins TRBV7-2 and TRBJ1-2; D not resolved. The CDR3 has 13 amino acids. Germline lookup yields CDR1 SGHTA and CDR2 FQGNSA. Trimming pared 3 bases from V and 0 bases from J, leaving 5 bases between. The CDR3 nucleotides read TGTGCCAGCAGCTTTGGAGCTAACTATGGCTACACCTTC. Encoded protein: CASSFGANYGYTF.

This clone occurred many times. In nucleotides, the CDR3 is TGCGCCAGCACCATAGCGGGGGGCAATTCCTACAATGAGCAGTTCTTC. Translating it yields CASTIAGGNSYNEQFF. This chain joins TRBV5-1 and TRBJ2-1, with 10 bases matching TRBD2. This CDR3 has 16 residues. Per germline, CDR1 SGHRS and CDR2 YFSETQ. The V gene end was trimmed by 6 bases and the J gene end by 1 base; junction bases not matched to a gene: 7.

This chain links TRBV30 with TRBJ1-6, with a tentative D call TRBD1 (6 bases). This CDR3 contains 14 residues. CDR1 and CDR2 (germline): GTSNPN, SVGIG (reference sequence). The ends were cut back, 4 bases at V and 10 bases at J, with 17 bases in the middle. The CDR3 here is CAWKETGPPSPLHF. CDR3 DNA: TGTGCCTGGAAGGAGACAGGCCCCCCCTCACCCCTCCACTTT.

This clone was detected only a few times. The chain links TRBV7-9 to TRBJ1-2, with 9 bases matching TRBD1. The V segment lost 5 bases and the J segment 6 bases; nucleotides outside the gene matches: 10. This CDR3 spans 15 amino acids. Germline CDR1 reads SEHNR; CDR2 reads FQNEAQ (reference sequence). The CDR3 bases are TGTGCCAGCAGCCTCAGATTTGACAGGGGGGATGGCTACACCTTC. Protein sequence: CASSLRFDRGDGYTF.

This clone was found a few times. The gene calls are TRBV2 and TRBJ2-7; perhaps TRBD1 as D (6 bases). CDR1 and CDR2 from the germline V gene are SNHLY and FYNNEI. The CDR3 has 13 residues. V dropped 7 bases and J dropped 6 bases, with 16 bases sitting between them. CDR3 in amino acids: CASTRQAEGEQYF. The CDR3 DNA is TGTGCCAGCACCCGACAGGCCGAGGGCGAGCAGTACTTC.